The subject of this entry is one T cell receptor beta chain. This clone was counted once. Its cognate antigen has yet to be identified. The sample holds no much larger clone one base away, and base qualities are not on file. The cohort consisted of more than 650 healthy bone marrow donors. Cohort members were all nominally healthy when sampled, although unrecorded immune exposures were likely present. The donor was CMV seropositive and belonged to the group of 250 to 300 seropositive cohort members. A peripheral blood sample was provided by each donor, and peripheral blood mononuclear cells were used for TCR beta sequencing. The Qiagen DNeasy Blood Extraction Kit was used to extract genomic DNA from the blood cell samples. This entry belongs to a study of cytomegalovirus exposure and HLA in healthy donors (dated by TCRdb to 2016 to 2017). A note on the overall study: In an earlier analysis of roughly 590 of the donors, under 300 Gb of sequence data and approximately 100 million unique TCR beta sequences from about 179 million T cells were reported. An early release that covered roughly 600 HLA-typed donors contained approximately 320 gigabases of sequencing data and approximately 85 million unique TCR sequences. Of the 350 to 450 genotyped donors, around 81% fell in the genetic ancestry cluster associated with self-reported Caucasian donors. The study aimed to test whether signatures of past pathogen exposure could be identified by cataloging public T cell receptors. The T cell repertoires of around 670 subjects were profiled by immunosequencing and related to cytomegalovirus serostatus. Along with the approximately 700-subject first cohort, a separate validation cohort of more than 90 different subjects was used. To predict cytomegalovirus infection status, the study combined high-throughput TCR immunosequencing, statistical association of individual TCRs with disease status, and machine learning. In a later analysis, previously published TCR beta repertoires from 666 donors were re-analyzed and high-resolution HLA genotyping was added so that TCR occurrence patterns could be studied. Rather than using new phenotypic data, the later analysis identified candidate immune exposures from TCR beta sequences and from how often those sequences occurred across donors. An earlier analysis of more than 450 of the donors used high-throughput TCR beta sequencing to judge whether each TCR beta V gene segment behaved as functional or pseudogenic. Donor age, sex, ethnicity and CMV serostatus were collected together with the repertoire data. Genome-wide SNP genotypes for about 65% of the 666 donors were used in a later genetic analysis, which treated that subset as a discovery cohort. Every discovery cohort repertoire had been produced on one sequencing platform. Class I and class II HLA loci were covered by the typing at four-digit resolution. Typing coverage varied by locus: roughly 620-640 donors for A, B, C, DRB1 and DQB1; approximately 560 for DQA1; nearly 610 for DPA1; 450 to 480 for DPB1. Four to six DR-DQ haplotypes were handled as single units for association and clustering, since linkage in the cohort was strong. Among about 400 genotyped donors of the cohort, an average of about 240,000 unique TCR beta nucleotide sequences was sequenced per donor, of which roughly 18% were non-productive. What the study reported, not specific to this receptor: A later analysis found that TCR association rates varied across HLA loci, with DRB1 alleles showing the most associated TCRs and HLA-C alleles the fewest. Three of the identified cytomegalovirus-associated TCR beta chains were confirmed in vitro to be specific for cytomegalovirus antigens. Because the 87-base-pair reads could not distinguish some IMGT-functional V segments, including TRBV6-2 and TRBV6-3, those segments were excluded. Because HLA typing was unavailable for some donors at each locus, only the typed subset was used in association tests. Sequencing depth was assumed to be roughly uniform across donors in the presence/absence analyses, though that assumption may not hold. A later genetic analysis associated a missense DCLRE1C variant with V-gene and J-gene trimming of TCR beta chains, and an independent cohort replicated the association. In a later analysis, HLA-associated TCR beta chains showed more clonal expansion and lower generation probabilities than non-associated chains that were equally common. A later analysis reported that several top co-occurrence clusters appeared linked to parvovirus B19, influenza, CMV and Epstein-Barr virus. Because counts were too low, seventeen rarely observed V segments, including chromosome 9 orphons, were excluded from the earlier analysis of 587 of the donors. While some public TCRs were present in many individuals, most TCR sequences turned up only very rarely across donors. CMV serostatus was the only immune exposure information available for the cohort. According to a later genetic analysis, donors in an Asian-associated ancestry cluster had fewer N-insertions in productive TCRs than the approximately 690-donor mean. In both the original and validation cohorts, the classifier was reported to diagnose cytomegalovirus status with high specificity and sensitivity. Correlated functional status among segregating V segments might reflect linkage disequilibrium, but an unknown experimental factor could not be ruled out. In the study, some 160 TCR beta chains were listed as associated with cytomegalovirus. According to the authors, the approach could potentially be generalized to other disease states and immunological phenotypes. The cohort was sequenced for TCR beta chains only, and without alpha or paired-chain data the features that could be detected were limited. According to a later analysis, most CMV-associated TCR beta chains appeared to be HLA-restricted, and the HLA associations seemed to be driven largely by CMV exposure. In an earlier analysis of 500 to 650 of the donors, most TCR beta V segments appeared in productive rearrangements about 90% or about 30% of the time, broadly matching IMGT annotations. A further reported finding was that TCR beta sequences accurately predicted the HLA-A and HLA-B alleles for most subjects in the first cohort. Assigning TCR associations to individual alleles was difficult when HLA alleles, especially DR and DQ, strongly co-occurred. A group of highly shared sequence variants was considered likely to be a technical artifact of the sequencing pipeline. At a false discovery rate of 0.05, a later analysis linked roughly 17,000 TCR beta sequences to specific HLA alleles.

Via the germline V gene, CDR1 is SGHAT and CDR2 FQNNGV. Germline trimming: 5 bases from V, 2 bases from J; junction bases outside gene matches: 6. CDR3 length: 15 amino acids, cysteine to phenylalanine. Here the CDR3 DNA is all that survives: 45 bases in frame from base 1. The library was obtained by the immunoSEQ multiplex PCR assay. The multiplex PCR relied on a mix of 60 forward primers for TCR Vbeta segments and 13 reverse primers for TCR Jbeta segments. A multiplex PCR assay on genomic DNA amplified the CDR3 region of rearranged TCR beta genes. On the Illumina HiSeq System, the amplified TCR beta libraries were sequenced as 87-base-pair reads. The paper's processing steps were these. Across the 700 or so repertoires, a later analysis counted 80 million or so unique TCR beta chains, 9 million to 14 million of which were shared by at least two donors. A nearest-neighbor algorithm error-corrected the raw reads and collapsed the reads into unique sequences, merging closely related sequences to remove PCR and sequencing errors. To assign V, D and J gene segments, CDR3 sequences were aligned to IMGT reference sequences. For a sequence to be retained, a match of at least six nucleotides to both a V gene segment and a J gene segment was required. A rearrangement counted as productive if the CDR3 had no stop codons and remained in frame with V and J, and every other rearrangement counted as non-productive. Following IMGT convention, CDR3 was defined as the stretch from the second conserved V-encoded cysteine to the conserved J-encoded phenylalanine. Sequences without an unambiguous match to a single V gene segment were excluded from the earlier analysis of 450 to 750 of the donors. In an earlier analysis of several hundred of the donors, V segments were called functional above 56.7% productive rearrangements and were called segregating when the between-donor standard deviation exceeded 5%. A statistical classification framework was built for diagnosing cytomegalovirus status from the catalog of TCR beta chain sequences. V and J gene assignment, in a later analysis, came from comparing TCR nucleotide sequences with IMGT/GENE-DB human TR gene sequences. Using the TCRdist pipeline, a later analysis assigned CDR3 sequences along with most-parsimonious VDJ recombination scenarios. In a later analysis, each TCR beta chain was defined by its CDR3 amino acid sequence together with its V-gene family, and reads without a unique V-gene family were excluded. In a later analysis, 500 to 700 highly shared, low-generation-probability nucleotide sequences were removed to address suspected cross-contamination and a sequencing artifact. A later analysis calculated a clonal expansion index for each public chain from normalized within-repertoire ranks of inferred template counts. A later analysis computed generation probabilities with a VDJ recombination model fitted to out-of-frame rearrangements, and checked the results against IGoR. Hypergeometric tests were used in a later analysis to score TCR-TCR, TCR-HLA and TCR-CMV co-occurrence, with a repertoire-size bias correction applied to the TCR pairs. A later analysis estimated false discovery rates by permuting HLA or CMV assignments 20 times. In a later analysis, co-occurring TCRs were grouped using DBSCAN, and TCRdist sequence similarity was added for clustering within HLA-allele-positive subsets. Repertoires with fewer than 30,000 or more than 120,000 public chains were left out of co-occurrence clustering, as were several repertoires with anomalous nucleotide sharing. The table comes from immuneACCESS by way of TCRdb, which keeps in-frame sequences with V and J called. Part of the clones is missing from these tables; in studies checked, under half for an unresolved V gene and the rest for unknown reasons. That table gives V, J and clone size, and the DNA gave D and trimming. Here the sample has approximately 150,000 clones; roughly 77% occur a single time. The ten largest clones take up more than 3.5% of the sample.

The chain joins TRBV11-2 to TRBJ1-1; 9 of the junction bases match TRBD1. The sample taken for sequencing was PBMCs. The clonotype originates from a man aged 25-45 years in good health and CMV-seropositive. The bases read TGTGCCAGCAGCCCAAACAGGGGGCGAAACACTGAAGCTTTCTTT. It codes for CASSPNRGRNTEAFF.